Here is one T cell receptor (beta chain) with its context. Its antigen has not been determined. The input lacks base qualities; no much larger clone sits a single base away. TCRbeta CDR3 regions were amplified from genomic DNA by means of the immunoSEQ Assay, a bias-controlled multiplex PCR. In the paper's pipeline: Within the assay, amplification of reference gene primers was used to estimate how many nucleated cells each sample contained. To quantify the absolute abundance of each unique TCRbeta CDR3 rearrangement, sequence reads were collapsed and filtered. For each sample, productive Simpson clonality was calculated as the square root of Simpson's diversity index across productive rearrangements. Drawn from immuneACCESS, this table holds only the in-frame rearrangements with V and J called that TCRdb kept. Clones are partly lost; checked studies trace under half to an unresolved V gene and leave the rest unexplained. V, J and clone size are those of that table, while D and trimming were read from the DNA. The sample table records tens of thousands of clones; 80% to 90% of these occur just once. The top ten clonotypes cover over 2% of the sample.

CDR1 and CDR2 were assigned from the germline V gene as SGDLS and YYNGEE. V loses 0 bases, J loses 6 bases, and the germline ends lie 19 bases apart. From the cysteine up to the phenylalanine, the CDR3 has a length of 17 residues. The read is trimmed to its CDR3 DNA, 51 bases read in frame from base 1. These data originate in a study of blood T cell repertoires in COVID-19 (dated by TCRdb to between 2020 and 2021). With respect to the entire study: Samples from collaborators originated in the United States, Italy and Spain and spanned both the acute and convalescent phases of COVID-19. Deeply sampled blood TCRbeta repertoires from subjects exposed to, actively infected with, or recovered from COVID-19 were included in the dataset. The samples were drawn from two sources: the first 160 participants of the ongoing ImmuneRACE study, and 1,000 to 1,500 subjects contributed by 6 global collaborators. The repertoires were made available in a free public database intended to serve as a resource for research on the immune response to SARS-CoV-2. Sample metadata almost always included a de-identified subject ID, COVID-19 status, age in years and sex. The prospective study material was composed of cDNA or gDNA derived from T cells, B-cell-depleted T cells, or PBMCs. Where available, HLA class I and class II types were obtained from metadata supplied by the sample provider rather than from assay-based typing. Findings and caveats that apply to the study as a whole: The quantity of clinical and demographic metadata differed by source and by participant and was supplied without curation.

Each collaborating institution followed its own protocols to collect whole blood in K2EDTA tubes. For TCRbeta analysis, collaborators shipped samples as frozen whole blood, isolated PBMCs, or DNA extracted from either of those sample types. The specimen was peripheral blood. The origin of this receptor is a man aged 50 or older with acute or convalescent COVID-19. This sequence uses TRBV9 and TRBJ2-1; TRBD2 is a weak D gene call, 6 bases matching. The base sequence is TGTGCCAGCAGCGTAGCTACGGCGACTAGGTTGGGCAATGAGCAGTTCTTC. The translation is CASSVATATRLGNEQFF.